The 14 T cell receptor beta chains given below trace back to one sample, sequenced in a study of cytomegalovirus exposure and HLA in healthy donors. 13 Jbeta primers and 60 Vbeta primers were used for the PCR. Libraries were prepared by immunoSEQ multiplex PCR; TCRdb keeps only in-frame clonotypes and omits some of them. This table holds about 220,000 clones, over 65% found once. The specimen was PBMCs. Receptors were obtained from a man between 18 and 35 years old in good health and CMV-seronegative.

The rearrangement joins TRBV28 to TRBJ1-4; 7 bases map to TRBD1. Per the germline V gene, CDR1 is MDHEN and CDR2 is SYDVKM. The V and J ends lost 4 bases and 5 bases, in that order; junction bases with no gene match: 4. The CDR3 sequence is 14 residues long. DNA for the CDR3: TGTGCCAGCAGTTCGGGACAGAGCAATGAAAAACTGTTTTTT. Amino acid sequence: CASSSGQSNEKLFF.

This rearrangement joins TRBV2 to TRBJ2-2, with D unresolved. The CDR3 has 14 residues. Trimming left V 8 bases short and J 5 bases short, with 15 bases between. The germline CDR1 and CDR2 sequences are SNHLY and FYNNEI. The CDR3 DNA reads TGTGCCAGCCGGATCAGTGCCGGGACCGGGGAGCTGTTTTTT. It encodes CASRISAGTGELFF.

This clone has only a few counts. The rearrangement joins TRBV5-5 to TRBJ2-7; 11 bases map to TRBD1. The germline V gene has CDR1 SGHKS and CDR2 YYEKEE (reference sequence). This CDR3 has 15 residues. Trimming took 5 bases from V and 3 from J; bases not matched to a gene: 7. In DNA form, the CDR3 reads TGTGCCAGCAGGGTCCGGGACAGGGGGATCTACGAGCAGTACTTC. This codes for CASRVRDRGIYEQYF.

The rearrangement joins TRBV5-6 to TRBJ1-1, with D unresolved. CDR1 and CDR2 (germline): SGHDT, YYEEEE. V lost 0 bases and J 12 bases, leaving 12 bases between the germline ends. The CDR3 runs 12 residues. The CDR3 DNA is TGTGCCAGCAGCTTGGTATCCGGGAGGACTTTCTTT. Amino acid sequence: CASSLVSGRTFF.

This rearrangement joins TRBV11-1 to TRBJ2-7; TRBD2 might be the D (5 bases). Per the germline V gene, CDR1 is SGHAT and CDR2 is FQDESV (reference sequence). The V end lost 2 bases, the J end lost 0 bases, and 14 bases lay between the germline ends. The CDR3 has 16 amino acids. Here the CDR3 DNA reads TGTGCCAGCAGCTTACGTTTGCGGGTCGACTCCTACGAGCAGTACTTC. It specifies CASSLRLRVDSYEQYF.

CDR3 DNA sequence: TGTGCCAGCAGGGGACAGGGGGCTCCACCAGGAAACACCATATATTTT. The encoded protein is CASRGQGAPPGNTIYF. The chain carries TRBV7-9 and TRBJ1-3; TRBD1 matches at 12 bases. Germline CDR1 SEHNR, CDR2 FQNEAQ (reference sequence). V trimming: 6 bases; J trimming: 4 bases; junction bases outside the gene matches: 7. CDR3 length equals 16 residues. The variable domain in full, completed from reference TRBV7-9 and TRBJ1-3, reads DTGVSQNPRHKITKRGQNVTFRCDPISEHNRLYWYRQTLGQGPEFLTYFQNEAQLEKSRLLSDRFSAERPKGSFSTLEIQRTEQGDSAMYLCASRGQGAPPGNTIYFGEGSWLTVV.

This clone was seen a single time. This chain uses TRBV6-1 with TRBJ1-1; 7 nucleotides align to TRBD1. CDR3 length equals 14 residues. V shed 7 bases, J shed 0 bases, and the junction held 5 bases outside the gene matches. Germline CDR1 MNHNS, CDR2 SASEGT. CDR3: CASTIQGLNTEAFF. CDR3 in DNA: TGTGCCAGCACCATACAGGGGTTGAACACTGAAGCTTTCTTT.

This clone was seen more than once but under ten times. The chain joins TRBV4-1 to TRBJ1-3; 7 nucleotides match TRBD1. With 4 bases clipped from V and 5 bases from J, the junction kept 5 bases outside the gene matches. The CDR3 has 14 residues. The germline V gene encodes CDR1 MGHRA and CDR2 YSYEKL. The DNA for the CDR3 is TGCGCCAGCAGCCTGGGACAGTTACGAAACACCATATATTTT. Its translation is CASSLGQLRNTIYF.

The rearrangement joins TRBV7-3 to TRBJ1-1; D remains unclear. The CDR3 sequence is 13 residues long. Germline assignment: CDR1 SGHTA and CDR2 FQGTGA. Trimming pared 5 bases from V and 4 bases from J, leaving 11 bases between. The DNA for the CDR3 is TGTGCCAGCAGCCCCCCGGGTGCCACTGAAGCTTTCTTT. Translation: CASSPPGATEAFF.

The chain combines TRBV5-1 with TRBJ2-3; TRBD2 matches at 15 bases. The germline V gene has CDR1 SGHRS and CDR2 YFSETQ. With 4 bases clipped from V and 4 bases from J, the junction kept 10 bases outside the gene matches. CDR3 length: 18 residues. The CDR3 nucleotides read TGCGCCAGCAGCCCCGGAAGGACTAGCGGGAGGGGGGCAGATACGCAGTATTTT. It translates to CASSPGRTSGRGADTQYF.

The chain couples TRBV19 to TRBJ2-7, with D perhaps matching TRBD2 (7 bases). Trimming removed 5 bases at V and 6 bases at J, with 11 bases between. The CDR3 covers 12 residues. Germline CDR1 and CDR2: LNHDA and SQIVND (reference sequence). In nucleotides, the CDR3 is TGTGCCAGTAGTCCGGGGGGCCCCGAGCAGTACTTC. Its translation is CASSPGGPEQYF.

This sequence joins TRBV18 and TRBJ1-2; 9 bases fit TRBD1. The CDR3 extends over 14 amino acids. Germline V CDR1 and CDR2: KGHSH, LQKENI. The V and J ends lost 3 bases and 7 bases, in that order; junction bases with no gene match: 6. The DNA for the CDR3 is TGTGCCAGCTCACCGGTGGGACAGGGATCTGGCTACACCTTC. Amino acids: CASSPVGQGSGYTF.

The rearrangement joins TRBV7-3 to TRBJ1-1; unclear D gene. CDR1 is SGHTA and CDR2 is FQGTGA in the germline V gene. This CDR3 has 13 amino acids. Trimming took off 4 bases at V and 1 base at J, with 7 bases between the two ends. The CDR3 is CASSSGGNTEAFF. The CDR3 coding sequence is TGTGCCAGCAGCTCGGGTGGGAACACTGAAGCTTTCTTT. Together with reference TRBV7-3 and TRBJ1-1, the CDR3 gives the full variable domain: GAGVSQTPSNKVTEKGKYVELRCDPISGHTALYWYRQSLGQGPEFLIYFQGTGAADDSGLPNDRFFAVRPEGSVSTLKIQRTERGDSAVYLCASSSGGNTEAFFGQGTRLTVV.

This clone turned up a few times. The genes are TRBV5-6 and TRBJ1-2; maybe TRBD1 (6 bases). Germline V CDR1 and CDR2: SGHDT, YYEEEE. V lost 2 bases, J lost 4 bases, and 15 bases lay in between. The CDR3 has 15 amino acids. The DNA of the CDR3 is TGTGCCAGCAGCTTAATGGACAGAGAACGCTATGGCTACACCTTC. It translates to CASSLMDRERYGYTF. Filled out from reference TRBV5-6 and TRBJ1-2, the complete variable domain reads DAGVTQSPTHLIKTRGQQVTLRCSPKSGHDTVSWYQQALGQGPQFIFQYYEEEERQRGNFPDRFSGHQFPNYSSELNVNALLLGDSALYLCASSLMDRERYGYTFGSGTRLTVV.